The sequence of this T cell receptor beta chain was determined in a study of blood T cell repertoires in COVID-19. The CDR3 is 11 residues long. Germline V gene sequence: CDR1 DFQATT, CDR2 SNEGSKA (reference sequence). The V and J ends lost 6 bases and 10 bases, in that order; junction bases with no gene match: 8. Enrolled through a virtual design, the participants were between roughly 18 and 90 years of age and came from roughly 22 US areas. Researchers sorted participants into cohorts using their self-reported clinical history. Generated by immunoSEQ multiplex PCR, the TCRdb table keeps only in-frame clones and is missing some. The sample has 400,000 to 450,000 clones, 90% seen once.

The sample was PBMCs or T cells enriched from blood (not recorded which). The TCR was taken from a man aged 18 to 30 who had recovered from COVID-19. The chain couples TRBV20-1 to TRBJ1-2; TRBD1 matches at 7 bases. CDR3 amino acids: CSATGTELYTF. The CDR3 region has the DNA TGCAGTGCAACCGGGACAGAACTCTACACCTTC.